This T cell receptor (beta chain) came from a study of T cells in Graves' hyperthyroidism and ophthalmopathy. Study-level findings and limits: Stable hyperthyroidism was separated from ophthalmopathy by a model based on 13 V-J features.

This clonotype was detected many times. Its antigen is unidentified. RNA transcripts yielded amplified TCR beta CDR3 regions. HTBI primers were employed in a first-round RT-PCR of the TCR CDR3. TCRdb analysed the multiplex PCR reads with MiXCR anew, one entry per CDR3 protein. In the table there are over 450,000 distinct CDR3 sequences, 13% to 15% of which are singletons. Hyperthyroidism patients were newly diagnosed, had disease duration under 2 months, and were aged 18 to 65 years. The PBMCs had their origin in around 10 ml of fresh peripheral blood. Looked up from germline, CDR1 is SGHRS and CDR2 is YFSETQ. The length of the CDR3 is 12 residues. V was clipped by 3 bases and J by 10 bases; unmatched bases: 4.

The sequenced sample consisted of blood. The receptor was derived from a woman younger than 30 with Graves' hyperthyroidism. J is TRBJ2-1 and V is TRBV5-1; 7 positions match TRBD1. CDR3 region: CASSWGQSEQFF. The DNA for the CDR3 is TGCGCCAGCAGCTGGGGACAGAGCGAGCAGTTCTTC.